Sequencing of this TCR beta chain was carried out in a study of blood T cell repertoires in COVID-19. Study background: Samples of COVID-19 (acute and convalescent) were obtained from the United States, Italy and Spain. PBMCs, B-cell-depleted T cells, or T cells were the source of the cDNA or gDNA that made up the material.

Self-reported history from a screening survey and questionnaire set each donor's cohort. Clones were sequenced by immunoSEQ multiplex PCR, and TCRdb holds only the in-frame ones, with some missing. This sample has fewer than 400,000 clones, with 90% to 95% found just once. This clone was counted a few times. The source material was PBMCs or T cells enriched from blood (not recorded which). The clonotype originates from a woman in her twenties or thirties who had been exposed to COVID-19.

The DNA for the CDR3 is TGCGCCACGGGCAAACAGGGGGCGTATCGAGAGACCCAGTACTTC. Translation gives CATGKQGAYRETQYF. V gene TRBV5-1 combines with J gene TRBJ2-5, with TRBD1 matching over 9 bases. The CDR3 is 15 amino acids. Trimming cost V 9 bases and J 4 bases; bases outside gene matches: 13. The germline V gene has CDR1 SGHRS and CDR2 YFSETQ. The full variable domain, rest sourced from reference TRBV5-1 and TRBJ2-5, is KAGVTQTPRYLIKTRGQQVTLSCSPISGHRSVSWYQQTPGQGLQFLFEYFSETQRNKGNFPGRFSGRQFSNSRSEMNVSTLELGDSALYLCATGKQGAYRETQYFGPGTRLLVL.